This T cell receptor (beta chain) was profiled in a study of Graves' ophthalmopathy and Graves' hyperthyroidism. This CDR3 is 14 amino acids long. V was pared by 5 bases and J by 1 base, with 11 bases between. From RNA, the CDR3 regions of TCR beta chains were amplified and sequenced. Investigators did first-round RT-PCR with HTBI primers, then second-round multiplex PCR. Via MiXCR, TCRdb re-called the multiplex PCR reads, giving one row per CDR3 protein. This table has a few hundred thousand distinct CDR3 sequences, 15% appearing once. The chain carries TRBV12-3 or TRBV12-4 and TRBJ1-1; D not resolved. This clonotype was sampled from a woman aged 18 to 35 with stable Graves' hyperthyroidism. The source material was peripheral blood. CDR3 in DNA: TGTGCCAGCAGTCATTGGACGGAGAACACTGAAGCTTTCTTT. Its translation is CASSHWTENTEAFF.